Shown below are 23 T cell receptor beta chains from a single sample sequenced in a study of T-cell reconstitution after alpha-beta-depleted transplantation in children. Molecular barcoding with unique molecular identifiers was used for the TCRbeta library. TCRdb ran MiXCR on the PCR reads and lists one entry per CDR3 protein. This table has just under 550,000 distinct CDR3 sequences, around 20% appearing once. The sequencing here drew on PBMCs from the stem cell graft donor, taken from the stem cell graft. The receptor source for this set is a human donor who donated a stem cell graft to a child with acute lymphoblastic leukemia.

Many counts were recorded for this clonotype. The rearrangement links TRBV12-3 or TRBV12-4 to TRBJ2-4, with a weak D call TRBD2 (5 bases). The CDR3 has 16 residues. Between the trimmed V and J ends, which lost 3 bases and 3 bases, there was a span of 15 bases. This CDR3 reads CASSFLDGVGKNIQYF. For the CDR3, the DNA is TGTGCCAGCAGTTTCCTAGACGGGGTTGGCAAAAACATTCAGTACTTC.

This clonotype has a handful of counts. The chain has TRBV12-3 or TRBV12-4 and TRBJ2-3; D not certain. The CDR3 totals 15 residues. Trimming stripped 7 bases from V and 1 base from J, with 15 bases between. The CDR3 region is CASTNRAGGTDTQYF. The CDR3 nucleotides are TGTGCCAGCACCAACCGGGCCGGCGGCACAGATACGCAGTATTTT.

This clonotype was found a few times. The chain combines TRBV27 with TRBJ2-1; 11 nucleotides line up with TRBD2. The length of the CDR3 is 16 residues. Unmatched junction bases numbered 3, after V lost 3 bases and J lost 2 bases. Germline CDR1 is MNHEY and CDR2 is SMNVEV (reference sequence). The CDR3 DNA is TGTGCCAGCAGTTTTAGCGGGAGGGGAGCCTACAATGAGCAGTTCTTC. Residues: CASSFSGRGAYNEQFF.

This clonotype was seen a handful of times. The V and J genes are TRBV11-2 and TRBJ2-1; 7 nucleotides align to TRBD1. Germline values: CDR1 SGHAT, CDR2 FQNNGV. The CDR3 is made up of 18 amino acids. Trimming at V came to 3 bases and at J to 2 bases, leaving 13 bases not matched to a gene. CDR3 DNA sequence: TGTGCCAGCAGCTTGAGGGGGTGGGGTCAGGGGGCCTACAATGAGCAGTTCTTC. Protein: CASSLRGWGQGAYNEQFF.

This clonotype was found a few times. V is TRBV20-1 and J is TRBJ2-7; D is perhaps TRBD2 (5 bases). Trimming removed 0 bases at V and 3 bases at J, with 15 bases between. This CDR3 comprises 15 residues. CDR1 DFQATT and CDR2 SNEGSKA come from the germline V gene (reference sequence). The CDR3 sequence is CSARDERQPIYEQYF. In nucleotides, the CDR3 is TGCAGTGCTAGAGATGAGCGGCAACCGATCTACGAGCAGTACTTC.

This sequence joins TRBV7-8 and TRBJ1-1; D remains unclear. There are 13 residues in the CDR3. Trimming stripped 5 bases from V and 4 bases from J, with 11 bases between. The germline V gene has CDR1 SGHVS and CDR2 FQNEAQ. CDR3 bases: TGTGCCAGCAGCCGTTTTGGAGGCACTGAAGCTTTCTTT. Residues: CASSRFGGTEAFF.

This rearrangement joins TRBV25-1 to TRBJ2-3; D not resolved. The CDR3 length is 15 residues. Germline assignment: CDR1 MGHDK and CDR2 SYGVNS. Trimming left V 1 base short and J 6 bases short, with 14 bases between. The CDR3 DNA reads as TGTGCCAGCAGTGAATCTGTCCATCTTGGGGATACGCAGTATTTT. Translated, it gives CASSESVHLGDTQYF.

The V and J genes are TRBV12-3 or TRBV12-4 and TRBJ2-7, with TRBD1 matching 7 bases. The CDR3 covers 13 residues. V dropped 4 bases and J dropped 5; count of bases not matched to a gene: 5. The CDR3 is CASSSSDRDEQYF. CDR3 coding DNA: TGTGCCAGCAGTTCCTCCGACAGGGACGAGCAGTACTTC.

The V call is TRBV9, the J call TRBJ2-1, with 7 bases that match TRBD2. The CDR3 extends over 15 amino acids. With V trimmed by 6 bases and J by 4 bases, 10 bases remained unmatched. Germline V gene data show CDR1 as SGDLS and CDR2 as YYNGEE. The CDR3 spells CASNPTGSGYNEQFF. CDR3 nucleotides: TGTGCCAGCAACCCTACAGGTAGCGGGTACAATGAGCAGTTCTTC.

Here the CDR3 reads CASSLKTGGYNEQFF. In DNA, the CDR3 is TGCGCCAGCAGCTTGAAGACAGGGGGCTACAATGAGCAGTTCTTC. The chain employs TRBV5-1 and TRBJ2-1, with 9 bases that match TRBD1. V was pared by 1 base and J by 3 bases, with 2 bases of the junction left unmatched. CDR1 is SGHRS, CDR2 YFSETQ, per germline. The CDR3 covers 15 residues.

The chain recombines TRBV5-1 with TRBJ1-1; D is unclear. This CDR3 is 15 amino acids long. Germline V gives CDR1 SGHRS, CDR2 YFSETQ. Trimming removed 0 bases at V and 6 bases at J, with 15 bases between. The CDR3 bases are TGCGCCAGCAGCTTGGCCCCCGGGGTTGTTGCTGAAGCTTTCTTT. Translated, it gives CASSLAPGVVAEAFF.

V gene TRBV20-1 combines with J gene TRBJ1-2; D might be TRBD1 (6 bases). Germline-derived CDR1 and CDR2 are DFQATT and SNEGSKA (reference sequence). V was trimmed by 2 bases and J by 10 bases, leaving 11 bases between them. CDR3 size: 11 residues. CDR3 protein: CSARPRGTYTF. In DNA, the CDR3 is TGCAGTGCTAGACCCAGGGGAACCTACACCTTC.

This clonotype was seen at least ten times. The chain is built from TRBV5-1 and TRBJ2-3; a possible D gene is TRBD2 (5 bases). The CDR3 has 14 amino acids. Deletions cut 0 bases from V and 0 bases from J, with 5 bases between. In germline, CDR1 is SGHRS, CDR2 YFSETQ. This chain's CDR3 is CASSLGTSTDTQYF. The DNA of the CDR3 is TGCGCCAGCAGCTTGGGGACTAGCACAGATACGCAGTATTTT.

The chain recombines TRBV3-1 with TRBJ2-2, with 12 bases that match TRBD1. CDR3 length: 16 amino acids. Unmatched junction bases numbered 4, after V lost 4 bases and J lost 4 bases. Germline V gene data show CDR1 as LGHDT and CDR2 as YNNKEL (reference sequence). CDR3 sequence: CASSRRGQGATGELFF. The DNA for the CDR3 is TGTGCCAGCAGCCGACGGGGACAGGGGGCCACCGGGGAGCTGTTTTTT.

The sample holds a few counts of this clonotype. The chain recombines TRBV5-1 with TRBJ2-7; 7 bases are shared with TRBD2. The germline CDR1 and CDR2 sequences are SGHRS and YFSETQ. The CDR3 length is 16 residues. After removal of 2 bases from V and 0 bases from J, the junction contained 8 bases not matched to a gene. CDR3 region: CASSLGASGLSYEQYF. DNA for the CDR3: TGCGCCAGCAGCTTAGGAGCTAGCGGCCTCTCCTACGAGCAGTACTTC.

The chain uses TRBV10-1 and TRBJ1-5, with unresolved D. V was shortened by 9 bases and J by 4 bases, with 13 bases between the two germline ends. Germline CDR1 and CDR2: WNHNN and SYGVQD (reference sequence). This CDR3 has 13 residues. CDR3 nucleotides: TGCGCCAGTAATTGGACCCGTAATCAGCCCCAGCATTTT. This sequence encodes CASNWTRNQPQHF.

The chain links TRBV15 to TRBJ1-3, with 8 bases that match TRBD1. There are 15 residues in the CDR3. V gave up 2 bases and J gave up 6 bases; unmatched junction bases: 6. Germline V gene sequence: CDR1 LNHNV, CDR2 YYDKDF (reference sequence). The CDR3 loop is CATSRTPDRANTIYF. CDR3 in DNA: TGTGCCACCAGCAGAACACCGGACAGGGCAAACACCATATATTTT.

This clonotype showed up just a few times. The CDR3 DNA sequence: TGTGCCAGCAGCTTGCAGAGGGCGTACGAGCAGTACTTC. It encodes CASSLQRAYEQYF. The J gene is TRBJ2-7, the V gene TRBV5-5, with D maybe TRBD2 (5 bases). The CDR3 has 13 residues. CDR1 and CDR2 (germline): SGHKS, YYEKEE (reference sequence). Trimming removed 1 base from V and 4 bases from J, with 9 bases in between.

The chain uses TRBV20-1 and TRBJ1-5; the D is unclear. From germline, CDR1 is DFQATT and CDR2 SNEGSKA (reference sequence). Trimming stripped 2 bases from V and 0 bases from J, with 8 bases between. This CDR3 region has 14 residues. CDR3 in DNA: TGCAGTGCTAGACGTCCCTCTAGCAATCAGCCCCAGCATTTT. Its translation: CSARRPSSNQPQHF.

The chain carries TRBV15 and TRBJ2-6; tentatively, D is TRBD1 (5 bases). Trimming took off 1 base at V and 3 bases at J, with 16 bases between the two ends. Germline CDR1 is LNHNV and CDR2 is YYDKDF (reference sequence). This CDR3 has 18 residues. The CDR3 region is CATSRVVPGMFGANVLTF. The CDR3 DNA reads TGTGCCACCAGCAGAGTAGTCCCAGGGATGTTTGGGGCCAACGTCCTGACTTTC.

This clonotype was counted only a few times. The rearrangement links TRBV5-1 to TRBJ2-7, with 7 bases matching TRBD1. With 0 bases clipped from V and 5 bases from J, the junction kept 8 bases outside the gene matches. The germline gives CDR1 SGHRS, CDR2 YFSETQ. This CDR3 has 15 residues. CDR3 in DNA: TGCGCCAGCAGCTTGGGAGGGGGCCGTATCGACGAGCAGTACTTC. Its protein is CASSLGGGRIDEQYF.

The V gene is TRBV20-1, the J gene TRBJ1-1; 7 nucleotides match TRBD1. The J segment lost 5 bases and the V segment lost 5 bases, leaving 11 bases of the junction unmatched. The CDR3 has 14 residues. From germline, CDR1 is DFQATT and CDR2 SNEGSKA (reference sequence). The CDR3 spells CSAPWEGALTEAFF. In DNA, the CDR3 is TGCAGTGCTCCTTGGGAGGGGGCTTTGACTGAAGCTTTCTTT.

This sequence joins TRBV5-4 and TRBJ2-6; 7 nucleotides align to TRBD1. Germline CDR1 is SGHNT and CDR2 is YYREEE (reference sequence). The CDR3 covers 17 residues. V lost 4 bases, J lost 3 bases, and 10 bases stayed unmatched. The DNA for the CDR3 is TGTGCCAGCAGCGACCCGGGACAGCGGTTTGGGGCCAACGTCCTGACTTTC. Its protein product is CASSDPGQRFGANVLTF.